The 21 T cell receptor beta chains reported below all come from one sample, sequenced in a study of regulatory T cells in long-lasting Graves disease. Time point here: newly diagnosed GD, antithyroid drugs for less than 3 months. Extracted RNA from PBMCs served as the source of the TCR library. Assembly of TCR beta libraries relied on iRepertoire HTBI primers together with Arm-PCR of CDR3 regions. MiXCR, run by TCRdb on the multiplex PCR reads, gives a single entry per CDR3 protein. The sample lists under 800,000 distinct CDR3 sequences; less than 20% were seen once. These data were also reused for a study on T cells in Graves' hyperthyroidism and ophthalmopathy.

The specimen was peripheral blood mononuclear cells (PBMCs), collected at new diagnosis, from a patient treated with antithyroid drugs. Receptor source: a woman between 25 and 40 years old with Graves disease.

This rearrangement joins TRBV28 to TRBJ1-6, with 7 nucleotides matching TRBD1. Germline CDR1 and CDR2: MDHEN and SYDVKM. This CDR3 is built from 15 residues. J was trimmed by 8 bases and V by 6 bases; bases with no gene match: 10. In DNA, the CDR3 is TGTGCCAGCAGAAACTCAGACAGGGCATATTCACCCCTCCACTTT. Translation gives CASRNSDRAYSPLHF.

This clonotype showed up many times. The chain carries TRBV29-1 and TRBJ2-1; 10 bases match TRBD1. The junction had 15 bases not matched to a gene; V was cut back by 5 bases and J by 2 bases. Germline CDR1 and CDR2: SQVTM and ANQGSEA. This CDR3 is built from 18 residues. CDR3: CSVPTGQGTGGAYNEQFF. The CDR3 region has the DNA TGCAGCGTTCCCACGGGACAGGGGACCGGAGGGGCCTACAATGAGCAGTTCTTC.

J is TRBJ1-4 and V is TRBV27, with 7 bases fitting TRBD1. Per the germline V gene, CDR1 is MNHEY and CDR2 is SMNVEV (reference sequence). V lost 5 bases and J lost 7; bases outside the gene matches: 10. CDR3 length equals 15 residues. In nucleotides, the CDR3 is TGTGCCAGCAGTGGAAACCGGGACAGCTCTGAAAAACTGTTTTTT. Translation gives CASSGNRDSSEKLFF.

There are many counts of this clonotype. The rearrangement uses TRBV19 and TRBJ2-2; no reliable D call. This CDR3 contains 15 residues. Trimming left V 6 bases short and J 4 bases short, with 15 bases between. The germline V gene encodes CDR1 LNHDA and CDR2 SQIVND (reference sequence). The chain's CDR3 is CASRTSRSGTGELFF. In DNA form, the CDR3 reads TGTGCCAGTAGGACGTCGCGGAGTGGCACCGGGGAGCTGTTTTTT.

There are a few counts of this clonotype. A much larger clone lies one base from this, so it may be a read error. In DNA form, the CDR3 reads TGTGCCAGCAGCCCCGAGACTAGCGGGGCTAGCACAGATACGCAGTATTTT. Translation: CASSPETSGASTDTQYF. The gene calls are TRBV2 and TRBJ2-3; the match to TRBD2 covers 11 bases. V shed 6 bases, J shed 0 bases, and the junction held 8 bases outside the gene matches. Germline V lookup: CDR1 SNHLY, CDR2 FYNNEI. CDR3 length: 17 residues.

This clonotype was detected many times. The genes are TRBV6-1 and TRBJ1-2; weak D call: TRBD1 (5 bases). The germline V and J ends were trimmed by 1 base and 8 bases, with 14 bases remaining between them. The CDR3 has 14 residues. Germline values: CDR1 MNHNS, CDR2 SASEGT. This chain's CDR3 is CASSEDRGAGGYTF. CDR3 DNA: TGTGCCAGCAGTGAAGATCGGGGCGCGGGGGGCTACACCTTC.

This clonotype was counted a single time. It may be a read error: a sequence one base away is much more abundant. This chain links TRBV11-2 with TRBJ2-3; the D gene could be TRBD1 or TRBD2 (5 bases each). The CDR3 covers 15 residues. The ends were cut back, 7 bases at V and 6 bases at J, with 20 bases in the middle. CDR1 and CDR2 (germline): SGHAT, FQNNGV. The chain's CDR3 is CASNSFPGPQDTQYF. In nucleotides, the CDR3 is TGTGCCAGCAACTCGTTCCCGGGACCTCAGGATACGCAGTATTTT.

This clonotype was picked up many times. The chain combines TRBV3-1 with TRBJ2-3, with 7 nucleotides matching TRBD2. Trimming took 6 bases from V and 8 from J; bases not matched to a gene: 11. CDR1 and CDR2 (germline): LGHDT, YNNKEL (reference sequence). The CDR3 contains 14 residues. CDR3 residues: CASRPRAGVRTQYF. CDR3 in DNA: TGTGCCAGCAGACCAAGGGCGGGAGTTCGTACGCAGTATTTT.

This clonotype has only a few counts. This chain uses TRBV15 with TRBJ2-6; no clear D. Per germline, CDR1 LNHNV and CDR2 YYDKDF (reference sequence). CDR3 length: 17 residues. V gave up 8 bases and J gave up 0 bases, with 17 bases separating them. CDR3 amino acids: CATGTELKNSGANVLTF. The CDR3 DNA reads TGTGCCACCGGTACGGAACTTAAGAACTCTGGGGCCAACGTCCTGACTTTC.

The table lists this clonotype with a few counts. The chain has TRBV29-1 and TRBJ2-3, with a tentative D call TRBD2 (6 bases). Trimming took 3 bases from V and 4 from J, leaving 8 bases between them. Germline V lookup: CDR1 SQVTM, CDR2 ANQGSEA. The CDR3 spans 12 residues. CDR3 nucleotide sequence: TGCAGCGTTGAGGAGGGCCCAGATACGCAGTATTTT. This encodes CSVEEGPDTQYF.

The CDR3 is CSSSGGGANTGELFF. The CDR3 DNA sequence: TGCAGCAGTAGCGGCGGGGGTGCGAACACCGGGGAGCTGTTTTTT. The chain has TRBV29-1 and TRBJ2-2, with 7 bases identical to TRBD2. There are 15 residues in the CDR3. In germline, CDR1 is SQVTM, CDR2 ANQGSEA. V gave up 8 bases and J gave up 0 bases; unmatched junction bases: 9.

This clonotype showed up just a few times. The chain carries TRBV18 and TRBJ2-5; D call uncertain. The germline V gene has CDR1 KGHSH and CDR2 LQKENI. The ends were cut back, 5 bases at V and 1 base at J, with 14 bases in the middle. The CDR3 covers 15 residues. CDR3 in amino acids: CASSKRKLTQETQYF. CDR3 nucleotide sequence: TGTGCCAGCTCAAAGAGGAAGCTTACCCAAGAGACCCAGTACTTC.

This clonotype was found a few times. J is TRBJ2-7 and V is TRBV3-1, with 7 nucleotides matching TRBD1. V shed 2 bases, J shed 3 bases, and the junction held 4 bases outside the gene matches. Germline CDR1 reads LGHDT; CDR2 reads YNNKEL (reference sequence). CDR3 size: 14 residues. This CDR3 is CASSQRQGRYEQYF. Written as DNA, the CDR3 is TGTGCCAGCAGCCAAAGACAGGGTCGCTACGAGCAGTACTTC.

The rearrangement links TRBV5-8 to TRBJ1-2; D gene unclear. V lost 0 bases and J lost 7, with 16 bases in between. The CDR3 has 15 amino acids. The germline CDR1 and CDR2 sequences are SGHTS and YDEGEE. The CDR3 coding sequence is TGTGCCAGCAGCTTGGTTATGGCAGGACCGTTTGGCTACACCTTC. It specifies CASSLVMAGPFGYTF.

The sample holds a few counts of this clonotype. The rearrangement uses TRBV15 and TRBJ2-2; a weak D match, TRBD1 (6 bases). Trimming took 1 base from V and 7 from J, leaving 19 bases between them. This CDR3 contains 17 residues. From germline, CDR1 is LNHNV and CDR2 YYDKDF (reference sequence). The CDR3 loop reads CATSRGFGQGKNGELFF. In DNA, the CDR3 is TGTGCCACCAGCAGAGGCTTTGGGCAGGGGAAGAACGGGGAGCTGTTTTTT.

This clonotype was counted only a few times. CDR3 in DNA: TGTGCCAGTAGTATTAAAAGGGGACCCCGGAGCACAGATACGCAGTATTTT. This codes for CASSIKRGPRSTDTQYF. The rearrangement uses TRBV19 and TRBJ2-3; D may match TRBD1 or TRBD2 (5 bases each). The CDR3 is made up of 17 amino acids. V lost 3 bases, J lost 0 bases, and 16 bases lay in between. The germline gives CDR1 LNHDA, CDR2 SQIVND (reference sequence). The full variable domain, completed using reference TRBV19 and TRBJ2-3, is DGGITQSPKYLFRKEGQNVTLSCEQNLNHDAMYWYRQDPGQGLRLIYYSQIVNDFQKGDIAEGYSVSREKKESFPLTVTSAQKNPTAFYLCASSIKRGPRSTDTQYFGPGTRLTVL.

This clonotype has a count of ten or more. This chain uses TRBV28 with TRBJ1-5; D might be TRBD1 (6 bases). The CDR3 is 14 amino acids. Germline CDR1 is MDHEN and CDR2 is SYDVKM. Trimming cost V 5 bases and J 2 bases, with 10 bases left between them. CDR3 in amino acids: CASSPGGRNQPQHF. In DNA, the CDR3 is TGTGCCAGCAGTCCTGGGGGGCGCAATCAGCCCCAGCATTTT.

The genes are TRBV28 and TRBJ1-1, with D maybe TRBD1 (6 bases). This CDR3 is built from 15 residues. Germline CDR1 and CDR2: MDHEN and SYDVKM. V was trimmed by 7 bases and J by 4 bases, leaving 19 bases between them. This CDR3 reads CASKPTLKGGTEAFF. CDR3 bases: TGTGCCAGCAAACCTACCTTAAAGGGGGGCACTGAAGCTTTCTTT.

This clonotype was counted only a few times. The J gene is TRBJ1-5, the V gene TRBV27, with D unresolved. This CDR3 is built from 17 residues. Germline assignment: CDR1 MNHEY and CDR2 SMNVEV (reference sequence). Trimming pared 2 bases from V and 2 bases from J, leaving 16 bases between. In DNA, the CDR3 is TGTGCCAGCAGTTTAGTGGGTCCACCCATAGGCAATCAGCCCCAGCATTTT. Translation gives CASSLVGPPIGNQPQHF.

The chain is built from TRBV30 and TRBJ2-3; D perhaps matches TRBD1 (6 bases). Trimming removed 3 bases from V and 5 bases from J, with 12 bases in between. Germline CDR1 GTSNPN, CDR2 SVGIG (reference sequence). The CDR3 is made up of 13 amino acids. The CDR3 sequence: CAWSDFRGDTQYF. CDR3 bases: TGTGCCTGGAGCGACTTCAGGGGAGATACGCAGTATTTT.

This clonotype has only one observation. This rearrangement joins TRBV11-2 to TRBJ2-3, with no clear D. V dropped 3 bases and J dropped 3 bases, with 10 bases sitting between them. The length of the CDR3 is 14 residues. Germline V gives CDR1 SGHAT, CDR2 FQNNGV. In DNA, the CDR3 is TGTGCCAGCAGCTTCCCTGACCGAACAGATACGCAGTATTTT. This gives the protein CASSFPDRTDTQYF.